The 5 T cell receptor beta chains reported below all come from one sample, sequenced in a study of PD-L1 blockade in urothelial cancer. As to time point: pretreatment peripheral blood. Here immunoSEQ multiplex PCR was the method, and the copy in TCRdb shows in-frame clones only, minus some. The sample has around 130,000 clones, around 85% seen once; the top ten hold 3% to 4%. The specimen was PBMCs, collected around atezolizumab (anti-PD-L1) treatment. These receptors came from a man aged 45 to 65 with urothelial cancer.

This rearrangement joins TRBV10-3 to TRBJ2-7; 9 bases are a match to TRBD1. The V gene end was trimmed by 10 bases and the J gene end by 4 bases; junction bases not matched to a gene: 11. Looked up from germline, CDR1 is ENHRY and CDR2 is SYGVKD. The CDR3 consists of 14 residues. CDR3 amino acids: CASAPGTGLYEQYF. CDR3 DNA: TGTGCCAGCGCTCCCGGGACAGGGCTTTACGAGCAGTACTTC.

The V call is TRBV30, the J call TRBJ2-7; 8 positions agree with TRBD2. Germline assignment: CDR1 GTSNPN and CDR2 SVGIG (reference sequence). This CDR3 has 13 residues. Losses at the gene ends were 1 base for V and 9 bases for J; bases not matched to a gene: 8. CDR3 residues: CAWSETLTSAQYF. CDR3 sequence (DNA): TGTGCCTGGAGTGAAACCCTGACTAGCGCGCAGTACTTC.

The V and J genes are TRBV7-3 and TRBJ2-2, with TRBD2 identical over 7 bases. V was pared by 5 bases and J by 8 bases, with 14 bases of the junction left unmatched. The germline CDR1 and CDR2 sequences are SGHTA and FQGTGA. The CDR3 spans 16 residues. The CDR3 here is CASSPRGAGMAGELFF. In DNA form, the CDR3 reads TGTGCCAGCAGCCCCCGGGGAGCGGGAATGGCTGGGGAGCTGTTTTTT.

The chain recombines TRBV29-1 with TRBJ2-1; 8 bases line up with TRBD1. From germline, CDR1 is SQVTM and CDR2 ANQGSEA. The CDR3 is made up of 15 amino acids. V shed 6 bases, J shed 1 base, and the junction held 8 bases outside the gene matches. The CDR3 region is CSVKGTGRSYNEQFF. In DNA, the CDR3 is TGCAGCGTGAAGGGGACAGGCCGGTCCTACAATGAGCAGTTCTTC.

The chain links TRBV28 to TRBJ2-1, with 9 positions matching TRBD1. The J segment lost 9 bases and the V segment lost 9 bases, leaving 6 bases of the junction unmatched. This CDR3 is 12 amino acids long. Germline values: CDR1 MDHEN, CDR2 SYDVKM. CDR3: CASRGQGFEQFF. CDR3 sequence (DNA): TGTGCCAGTAGAGGACAGGGGTTTGAGCAGTTCTTC.